The 16 T cell receptor beta chains in this list originate from one sample, sequenced in a study of blood T cell repertoires in COVID-19 (dated by TCRdb to the early 2020s). The library was generated by the immunoSEQ multiplex PCR assay. TCRdb stores this immuneACCESS table with in-frame sequences only. Part of the clones is absent; in the studies checked, under half of the shortfall reflects unresolved V genes, and no reason is known for the rest. The sample table contains about 170,000 clones; only one count was recorded for approximately 91% of them. Roughly 4.5% of the sample rests with the top ten. Sequencing was performed on peripheral blood. All receptors come from a man between 18 and 29 years old with COVID-19, enrolled during active disease.

The CDR3 here is CAISEPPNSGSNEQFF. The DNA for the CDR3 is TGTGCCATCAGTGAGCCCCCCAACAGCGGGAGCAATGAGCAGTTCTTC. This chain joins TRBV10-3 and TRBJ2-1, with 8 bases that match TRBD2. The V segment lost 2 bases and the J segment 6 bases; nucleotides outside the gene matches: 9. Germline lookup yields CDR1 ENHRY and CDR2 SYGVKD. The CDR3 contains 16 residues.

The chain combines TRBV10-3 with TRBJ2-1; D is possibly TRBD1 (6 bases). The CDR3 spans 13 residues. Trimming took 5 bases from V and 13 from J, leaving 18 bases between them. CDR1 is ENHRY and CDR2 is SYGVKD in the germline V gene. Here the CDR3 reads CAISSLNRESQFF. The CDR3, as DNA: TGTGCCATCAGTTCTCTGAACAGGGAAAGTCAGTTCTTC.

V usage is TRBV29-1 and J usage is TRBJ2-7; 13 bases are a match to TRBD2. CDR3 length equals 13 residues. The germline CDR1 and CDR2 sequences are SQVTM and ANQGSEA. The V and J ends lost 7 bases and 5 bases, in that order; junction bases with no gene match: 5. In DNA form, the CDR3 reads TGCAGCGCCGGGACTAGCGGGAAAAACGAGCAGTACTTC. Amino acids: CSAGTSGKNEQYF.

This clone was detected only once. The chain couples TRBV23-1 to TRBJ1-1, with a weak D call TRBD1 (6 bases). TRBV23-1 carries the ORF label, with uncertain function. This CDR3 spans 17 amino acids. V was shortened by 0 bases and J by 11 bases, with 25 bases between the two germline ends. The DNA of the CDR3 is TGCGCCAGCAGTCAATCGAGTTCCTCGAGGGACACCCCTTGGGCTTTCTTT. It codes for CASSQSSSSRDTPWAFF.

This clone was counted a few times. The rearrangement links TRBV4-3 to TRBJ2-2, with D possibly matching TRBD1 (6 bases). This CDR3 contains 18 residues. V shed 3 bases and J shed 6 bases, with 23 bases lying between them. Germline V gene data show CDR1 as LGHNA and CDR2 as YSLEER. The CDR3 region is CASSQGTWSELGSGELFF. The CDR3 nucleotides are TGCGCCAGCAGCCAGGGGACATGGTCGGAACTTGGGTCCGGGGAGCTGTTTTTT.

The genes are TRBV24-1 and TRBJ2-2; D might be TRBD1 (6 bases). V was pared by 5 bases and J by 6 bases, with 12 bases between. This CDR3 has 14 residues. The germline V gene encodes CDR1 KGHDR and CDR2 SFDVKD. The CDR3 loop is CATSGYREAGELFF. The CDR3 bases are TGTGCCACCAGTGGTTACAGGGAAGCCGGGGAGCTGTTTTTT.

This chain connects TRBV6-4 to TRBJ2-2; tentative D call: TRBD1 (6 bases). The length of the CDR3 is 14 residues. Germline CDR1 reads MRHNA; CDR2 reads SNTAGT. V was clipped by 3 bases and J by 5 bases, with 10 bases between them. CDR3 nucleotides: TGTGCCAGCAGTGAGACAGGAGTGACCGGGGAGCTGTTTTTT. This sequence encodes CASSETGVTGELFF.

This clone was recorded many times. V is TRBV25-1 and J is TRBJ1-2, with 8 nucleotides matching TRBD1. With V trimmed by 6 bases and J by 2 bases, 8 bases remained unmatched. The CDR3 is made up of 15 amino acids. Germline lookup yields CDR1 MGHDK and CDR2 SYGVNS. The CDR3 loop reads CASRKTGGGNYGYTF. Here the CDR3 DNA reads TGTGCCAGCAGGAAAACAGGGGGTGGAAACTATGGCTACACCTTC.

V usage is TRBV18 and J usage is TRBJ1-3; D remains unclear. Germline loops: CDR1 KGHSH, CDR2 LQKENI. The V end lost 3 bases, the J end lost 0 bases, and 3 bases lay between the germline ends. The CDR3 spans 13 residues. For the CDR3, the DNA is TGTGCCAGCTCACCTAGCTCTGGAAACACCATATATTTT. This translates into CASSPSSGNTIYF.

J is TRBJ2-7 and V is TRBV6-5; TRBD1 agrees at 11 bases. This CDR3 spans 13 amino acids. The germline CDR1 and CDR2 sequences are MNHEY and SVGAGI. After removal of 6 bases from V and 5 bases from J, the junction contained 3 bases not matched to a gene. The CDR3 bases are TGTGCCAGCAGGCCGGGACAGGGGGACGAGCAGTACTTC. Amino acids: CASRPGQGDEQYF.

The V and J genes are TRBV9 and TRBJ2-2, with 7 nucleotides matching TRBD2. In germline, CDR1 is SGDLS, CDR2 YYNGEE. The CDR3 length is 16 residues. The trim removed 0 bases at V and 7 bases at J, leaving 9 bases unmatched. The CDR3: CASSVVQTSSVGELFF. The CDR3 region has the DNA TGTGCCAGCAGCGTAGTCCAGACTAGCTCGGTCGGGGAGCTGTTTTTT.

This clone showed up just once. This chain connects TRBV27 to TRBJ2-7; TRBD1 is a possible D gene (6 bases). Germline V CDR1 and CDR2: MNHEY, SMNVEV (reference sequence). The CDR3 has 14 residues. V shed 3 bases and J shed 3 bases, with 12 bases lying between them. The CDR3 spells CASSFFQGHYEQYF. The CDR3 nucleotides are TGTGCCAGCAGTTTCTTTCAGGGACACTACGAGCAGTACTTC.

CDR3 DNA sequence: TGTGCCAGCAGCTCAGGACAAACCTACGAGCAGTACTTC. Its translation: CASSSGQTYEQYF. The V and J genes are TRBV13 and TRBJ2-7, with a tentative D call TRBD1 (5 bases). Germline CDR1 and CDR2: PRHDT and FYEKMQ (reference sequence). The CDR3 loop spans 13 amino acids. V was trimmed by 4 bases and J by 2 bases, leaving 9 bases between them.

The chain has TRBV30 and TRBJ1-1; D may be TRBD1 (6 bases). Germline V gives CDR1 GTSNPN, CDR2 SVGIG (reference sequence). V dropped 0 bases and J dropped 5 bases, with 13 bases sitting between them. The CDR3 loop spans 14 amino acids. CDR3 in DNA: TGTGCCTGGAGTGTAGAGGGGCAGGGGACTGAAGCTTTCTTT. Protein product: CAWSVEGQGTEAFF.

V usage is TRBV6-2 or TRBV6-3 and J usage is TRBJ2-7, with TRBD2 matching over 7 bases. J gave up 5 bases and V 5 bases, and 12 bases lay outside the gene matches. Germline V CDR1 and CDR2: MNHEY, SVGEGT. This CDR3 has 15 residues. CDR3 sequence reads: CASSAPGGTINEQYF. In DNA, the CDR3 is TGTGCCAGCAGTGCCCCGGGTGGGACTATTAACGAGCAGTACTTC.

This clone was recorded only once. The chain is built from TRBV28 and TRBJ1-4; D is unclear. The CDR3 extends over 16 amino acids. The germline gives CDR1 MDHEN, CDR2 SYDVKM. Trimming removed 3 bases from V and 5 bases from J, with 16 bases in between. CDR3 amino acids: CASSLVLGRSNEKLFF. The CDR3 nucleotides are TGTGCCAGCAGTTTGGTGTTGGGCAGATCGAATGAAAAACTGTTTTTT.